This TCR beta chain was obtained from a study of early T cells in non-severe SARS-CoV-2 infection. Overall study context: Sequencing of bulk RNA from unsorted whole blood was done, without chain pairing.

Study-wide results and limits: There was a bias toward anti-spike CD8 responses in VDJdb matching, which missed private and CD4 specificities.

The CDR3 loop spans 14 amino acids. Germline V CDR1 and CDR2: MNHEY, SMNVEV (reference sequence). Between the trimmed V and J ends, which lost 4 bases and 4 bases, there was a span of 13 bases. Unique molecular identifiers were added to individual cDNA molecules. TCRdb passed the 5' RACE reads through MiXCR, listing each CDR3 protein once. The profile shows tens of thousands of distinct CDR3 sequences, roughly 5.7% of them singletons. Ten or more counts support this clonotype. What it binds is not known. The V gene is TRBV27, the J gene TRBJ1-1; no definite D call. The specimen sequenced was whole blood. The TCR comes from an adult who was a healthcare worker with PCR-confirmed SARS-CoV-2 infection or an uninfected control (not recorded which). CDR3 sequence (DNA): TGTGCCAGCAGTTCGTACCGCTCGTCCACTGAAGCTTTCTTT. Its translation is CASSSYRSSTEAFF.